This TCR beta chain derives from a study of cytomegalovirus exposure and HLA in healthy donors. With respect to this clone: Its antigen is as yet unknown. The junction departs from the called germline gene at one end, perhaps through a read error.

TCRdb's copy holds only in-frame clones and misses some; the assay was immunoSEQ multiplex PCR. Among 130,000 to 150,000 clones listed, 70% to 90% were seen once. This CDR3 is 13 amino acids long. Germline V gene sequence: CDR1 SNHLY, CDR2 FYNNEI. Separate from the 666-subject first cohort, the approximately 120-subject validation cohort was the one that the donors belonged to. General study findings and limits: That first-cohort TCR clusters tended to co-occur in the 95 to 150 validation repertoires was found in a later analysis. Listed as cytomegalovirus-associated were 150 to 200 TCR beta chains.

Sequenced: PBMCs. The rearrangement links TRBV2 to TRBJ2-7; 7 nucleotides agree with TRBD1. The TCR originated in a woman in her 30s in good health and CMV-seropositive. CDR3 DNA: TGTGCCAGCAGAGAAGACAGGGATTACGAGCAGTACTTC. Translated, it gives CASREDRDYEQYF.